These 29 T cell receptor beta chains were sequenced from one sample in a study of blood T cells in healthy people across ages. Sample-barcoded 5' priming and a J-beta primer mix drove a second PCR of roughly 7 to 11 cycles. TCRdb used MiXCR to reprocess the 5' RACE reads, holding one entry per CDR3 protein. The sample has hundreds of thousands of distinct CDR3 sequences; about 55% are singletons. The sample consisted of blood. These receptors were taken from a man in his 60s in good health.

This clonotype came up many times. This chain joins TRBV13 and TRBJ1-2; tentative D call: TRBD1 (5 bases). The ends were cut back, 7 bases at V and 8 bases at J, with 14 bases in the middle. The CDR3 loop spans 12 amino acids. Germline V CDR1 and CDR2: PRHDT, FYEKMQ (reference sequence). Here the CDR3 DNA reads TGTGCCAGCACCGGTCCGGGGCTGGGCTACACCTTC. This gives the protein CASTGPGLGYTF.

This clonotype was observed at least ten times. The chain uses TRBV6-2 or TRBV6-3 and TRBJ2-5, with 7 bases fitting TRBD2. Germline V gene data show CDR1 as MNHEY and CDR2 as SVGEGT. The CDR3 has 15 residues. Germline trimming cut 6 bases from V and 2 bases from J; bases unmatched to any gene: 9. The DNA for the CDR3 is TGTGCCAGCAGCCCCTGGGCTAGCGGACAAGAGACCCAGTACTTC. The encoded protein is CASSPWASGQETQYF.

This sequence joins TRBV4-1 and TRBJ2-7; a weak D match, TRBD2 (6 bases). The CDR3 consists of 16 residues. Germline V gives CDR1 MGHRA, CDR2 YSYEKL. V was cut by 0 bases and J by 3 bases, with 15 bases left in between. The CDR3 loop reads CASSQEALAKLYEQYF. The CDR3 bases are TGCGCCAGCAGCCAAGAAGCGCTAGCGAAACTCTACGAGCAGTACTTC.

The chain has TRBV28 and TRBJ2-5; D not certain. The DNA matches TRBJ2-7 better at its end, which makes the J call doubtful. CDR1 is MDHEN and CDR2 is SYDVKM in the germline V gene. The CDR3 is 14 residues long. The CDR3 nucleotides are TGTGCCAGCAGTTCCGATCTGGTCCCATACGAGCAGTACTTC. Protein sequence: CASSSDLVPYEQYF.

The rearrangement joins TRBV7-3 to TRBJ2-1; 9 positions agree with TRBD2. The CDR3 is 16 amino acids. V dropped 0 bases and J dropped 6; count of bases not matched to a gene: 6. Germline-derived CDR1 and CDR2 are SGHTA and FQGTGA. The CDR3 is CASSLTAAGGRNEQFF. The DNA for the CDR3 is TGTGCCAGCAGCTTAACGGCTGCGGGAGGGCGCAATGAGCAGTTCTTC. Full variable domain (missing parts from reference TRBV7-3 and TRBJ2-1): GAGVSQTPSNKVTEKGKYVELRCDPISGHTALYWYRQSLGQGPEFLIYFQGTGAADDSGLPNDRFFAVRPEGSVSTLKIQRTERGDSAVYLCASSLTAAGGRNEQFFGPGTRLTVL.

The rearrangement uses TRBV7-2 and TRBJ2-7; D perhaps matches TRBD2 (6 bases). The J call is in doubt because the DNA end fits TRBJ2-4 better. CDR1 and CDR2 from the germline V gene are SGHTA and FQGNSA. CDR3 size: 14 residues. CDR3 sequence: CASSLGLAADIQYF. CDR3 bases: TGTGCCAGCAGCTTGGGACTCGCGGCTGACATTCAGTACTTC.

This clonotype was seen only a few times. The chain recombines TRBV12-3 or TRBV12-4 with TRBJ1-6; TRBD1 aligns across 7 bases. The CDR3 is 14 residues long. V shed 2 bases, J shed 9 bases, and the junction held 4 bases outside the gene matches. The CDR3 DNA follows: TGTGCCAGCAGTTTAAGGGGGCTCGGTTCACCCCTCCACTTT. Its translation is CASSLRGLGSPLHF.

This clonotype was seen only a few times. The chain couples TRBV28 to TRBJ2-5; D is unresolved. CDR1 is MDHEN, CDR2 SYDVKM, per germline. V was trimmed by 6 bases and J by 1 base, leaving 12 bases between them. This CDR3 contains 14 residues. CDR3 amino acids: CASSLPRPQETQYF. In nucleotides, the CDR3 is TGTGCCAGCAGCCTCCCTAGACCCCAAGAGACCCAGTACTTC.

The V and J genes are TRBV12-3 or TRBV12-4 and TRBJ2-7; 9 bases align to TRBD1. The J call may not be correct, given that the DNA end is closer to TRBJ2-5. CDR3 length: 16 residues. The CDR3 here is CASSSRGGTGQETQYF. DNA for the CDR3: TGTGCCAGCAGTTCCCGAGGAGGGACAGGGCAGGAGACCCAGTACTTC.

The chain has TRBV20-1 and TRBJ2-5; no definite D call. The germline CDR1 and CDR2 sequences are DFQATT and SNEGSKA (reference sequence). CDR3 length equals 14 residues. V lost 5 bases and J 0 bases, leaving 13 bases between the germline ends. The CDR3 DNA reads TGCAGTGCTTGTGACATAGGGAACCAAGAGACCCAGTACTTC. Its translation: CSACDIGNQETQYF.

CDR3 region: CASTLPGFFETQYF. CDR3 bases: TGTGCCAGCACCCTACCCGGATTCTTCGAGACCCAGTACTTC. The chain couples TRBV6-2 or TRBV6-3 to TRBJ2-5; D not certain. V gave up 7 bases and J gave up 5 bases, with 17 bases separating them. This CDR3 has 14 residues. Germline-derived CDR1 and CDR2 are MNHEY and SVGEGT.

The rearrangement joins TRBV28 to TRBJ2-1, with 8 positions matching TRBD1. Germline-derived CDR1 and CDR2 are MDHEN and SYDVKM. V dropped 4 bases and J dropped 8; count of bases not matched to a gene: 10. This CDR3 has 15 residues. The CDR3 protein is CASSSQGAGLDEQFF. The CDR3 DNA sequence: TGTGCCAGCAGTTCCCAGGGGGCGGGTCTTGATGAGCAGTTCTTC.

CDR3 loop: CASRAPIAGEYNEQFF. CDR3 DNA sequence: TGTGCCAGCAGGGCCCCAATAGCGGGGGAGTACAATGAGCAGTTCTTC. The V gene is TRBV6-2 or TRBV6-3, the J gene TRBJ2-1; 9 bases map to TRBD2. This CDR3 spans 16 amino acids. V was pared by 6 bases and J by 4 bases, with 10 bases of the junction left unmatched. CDR1 is MNHEY, CDR2 SVGEGT, per germline.

J is TRBJ2-1 and V is TRBV9; D possibly corresponds to TRBD2 (5 bases). The germline V and J ends were trimmed by 1 base and 5 bases, with 13 bases remaining between them. The CDR3 sequence is 15 residues long. The germline V gene encodes CDR1 SGDLS and CDR2 YYNGEE. CDR3 DNA: TGTGCCAGCAGCGTAAGGAGGACGCTAGACAATGAGCAGTTCTTC. It encodes CASSVRRTLDNEQFF. Full variable domain (missing parts from reference TRBV9 and TRBJ2-1): DSGVTQTPKHLITATGQRVTLRCSPRSGDLSVYWYQQSLDQGLQFLIQYYNGEERAKGNILERFSAQQFPDLHSELNLSSLELGDSALYFCASSVRRTLDNEQFFGPGTRLTVL.

This clonotype was found many times. The chain is built from TRBV12-3 or TRBV12-4 and TRBJ1-5; weak D call: TRBD1 (5 bases). The V end lost 6 bases, the J end lost 3 bases, and 9 bases lay between the germline ends. The CDR3 has 13 residues. Here the CDR3 reads CASRAGSNQPQHF. CDR3 nucleotides: TGTGCCAGCAGAGCAGGGTCCAATCAGCCCCAGCATTTT.

This clonotype occurred a few times. V gene TRBV6-2 or TRBV6-3 combines with J gene TRBJ2-5, with TRBD2 identical over 11 bases. From germline, CDR1 is MNHEY and CDR2 SVGEGT. This CDR3 spans 15 amino acids. Losses at the gene ends were 6 bases for V and 2 bases for J; bases not matched to a gene: 5. The CDR3 region is CASSLTSGRQETQYF. The CDR3 DNA sequence: TGTGCCAGCAGCCTCACTAGCGGGAGACAAGAGACCCAGTACTTC.

This clonotype was seen a few times. The V call is TRBV7-2, the J call TRBJ2-7, with D perhaps assigned TRBD1 or TRBD2 (6 bases each). The assigned J gene may be wrong: the sequence end matches TRBJ2-5 better. The germline V gene has CDR1 SGHTA and CDR2 FQGNSA. The CDR3 covers 17 residues. The CDR3 here is CASSLVGGRDPSKTQYF. DNA for the CDR3: TGTGCCAGCAGCTTAGTAGGGGGGCGGGACCCGAGTAAGACCCAGTACTTC.

V usage is TRBV28 and J usage is TRBJ1-2, with 8 bases aligning to TRBD1. From germline, CDR1 is MDHEN and CDR2 SYDVKM. Trimming took 5 bases from V and 4 from J; bases not matched to a gene: 9. The CDR3 loop spans 15 amino acids. CDR3 nucleotide sequence: TGTGCCAGCAGTATCACGACAGGGGTAGCCTATGGCTACACCTTC. The encoded protein is CASSITTGVAYGYTF.

In this sample, this clonotype turned up many times. This chain uses TRBV6-4 with TRBJ2-7; 9 nucleotides agree with TRBD1. The V gene's germline CDR1 is MRHNA and CDR2 SNTAGT. V lost 6 bases, J lost 5 bases, and 8 bases stayed unmatched. The length of the CDR3 is 14 residues. DNA of the CDR3: TGTGCCAGCAGCCCCGGGACAGGGTCCCACGAGCAGTACTTC. Translated, it gives CASSPGTGSHEQYF.

Regarding this clonotype: A single base separates this from a much larger clone, so it may be a read error. The chain links TRBV6-4 to TRBJ2-5; D unclear. The length of the CDR3 is 14 residues. The germline gives CDR1 MRHNA, CDR2 SNTAGT. CDR3 region: CASRQTAGQATQYF. CDR3 bases: TGTGCCAGCAGGCAAACTGCCGGCCAAGCGACCCAGTACTTC.

The rearrangement links TRBV27 to TRBJ2-7; D call uncertain. The CDR3 runs 13 residues. Deletions cut 2 bases from V and 3 bases from J, with 8 bases between. Germline V gene lookup returns CDR1 MNHEY and CDR2 SMNVEV (reference sequence). The CDR3 DNA follows: TGTGCCAGCAGTTTAGGGCATAACTACGAGCAGTACTTC. Residues: CASSLGHNYEQYF.

Only a few counts were recorded for this clonotype. The chain employs TRBV20-1 and TRBJ2-7, with 13 nucleotides matching TRBD2. The J call may be incorrect, as the DNA end agrees better with TRBJ2-5. This CDR3 is built from 15 residues. Germline CDR1 is DFQATT and CDR2 is SNEGSKA (reference sequence). The CDR3 sequence is CSARVGTSGDQTQYF. CDR3 coding DNA: TGCAGTGCTAGAGTTGGGACTAGCGGGGATCAGACCCAGTACTTC.

The chain carries TRBV29-1 and TRBJ2-1, with D perhaps matching TRBD2 (6 bases). Germline V gene sequence: CDR1 SQVTM, CDR2 ANQGSEA. This CDR3 comprises 13 residues. V was pared by 2 bases and J by 12 bases, with 17 bases between. The CDR3 sequence: CSVELQGRDSQFF. The DNA for the CDR3 is TGCAGCGTTGAACTCCAGGGACGGGACTCGCAGTTCTTC.

The chain is built from TRBV3-1 and TRBJ2-1; 11 bases agree with TRBD2. V gave up 3 bases and J gave up 5 bases; unmatched junction bases: 3. The length of the CDR3 is 15 residues. CDR1 and CDR2 (germline): LGHDT, YNNKEL (reference sequence). Here the CDR3 DNA reads TGTGCCAGCAGCCAGGGACTAGCGGTGGACAATGAGCAGTTCTTC. Protein sequence: CASSQGLAVDNEQFF.

DNA of the CDR3: TGTGCCTGGAAGATTGACAGGGGGCCCCACAATGAGCAGTTCTTC. Residues: CAWKIDRGPHNEQFF. The gene calls are TRBV30 and TRBJ2-1; 10 positions agree with TRBD1. This CDR3 is built from 15 residues. Germline CDR1 reads GTSNPN; CDR2 reads SVGIG (reference sequence). The junction had 8 bases not matched to a gene; V was cut back by 4 bases and J by 5 bases.

The V gene is TRBV18, the J gene TRBJ2-3, with 7 bases matching TRBD2. The germline V gene has CDR1 KGHSH and CDR2 LQKENI. J gave up 4 bases and V 3 bases, and 1 base lay outside the gene matches. CDR3 length: 13 residues. This chain's CDR3 is CASSPGRSDTQYF. DNA for the CDR3: TGTGCCAGCTCACCCGGGAGGTCAGATACGCAGTATTTT.

This clonotype has a single count. This rearrangement joins TRBV6-2 or TRBV6-3 to TRBJ1-2; D remains ambiguous. Germline CDR1 MNHEY, CDR2 SVGEGT. Trimming took 3 bases from V and 7 from J, leaving 21 bases between them. The CDR3 is 16 amino acids. The CDR3 here is CASSYSRGRGIGGYTF. Written as DNA, the CDR3 is TGTGCCAGCAGTTATTCACGAGGGAGAGGAATCGGTGGCTACACCTTC.

This clonotype was counted a few times. The chain employs TRBV27 and TRBJ2-6; D is possibly TRBD2 (5 bases). Germline V CDR1 and CDR2: MNHEY, SMNVEV (reference sequence). There are 15 residues in the CDR3. Trimming removed 5 bases at V and 4 bases at J, with 12 bases between. The DNA for the CDR3 is TGTGCCAGCAGTCCCCGGGATGGGGGGGCCAACGTCCTGACTTTC. Translating it yields CASSPRDGGANVLTF.

This clonotype occurred many times. The DNA for the CDR3 is TGCAGCGTTGGGTCCCAGGGGGGACGGTATGGCTACACCTTC. Translating gives CSVGSQGGRYGYTF. The rearrangement joins TRBV29-1 to TRBJ1-2, with 7 bases lining up with TRBD1. This CDR3 is built from 14 residues. The germline gives CDR1 SQVTM, CDR2 ANQGSEA. V gave up 4 bases and J gave up 5 bases; unmatched junction bases: 10.